This TCR beta chain was captured by sequencing in a study of graft-versus-host responses after intestinal transplantation. The study's findings and limits: Patients with graft-donor T cell macrochimerism had high graft-versus-host to host-versus-graft clonal ratios in allografts. Some GvH clones appeared in ileal mucosa or blood before recipient bone marrow.

V was shortened by 5 bases and J by 2 bases, with 19 bases between the two germline ends. This CDR3 is 17 amino acids long. Per germline, CDR1 SEHNR and CDR2 FQNEAQ (reference sequence). Profiled with immunoSEQ multiplex PCR; TCRdb holds only in-frame clones, not every one. The table has roughly 120,000 clones, approximately 92% seen once; the top ten hold 0.4% to 0.55%. For this clone: Its antigen is unidentified.

This specimen consisted of unstimulated CD8+ T cells sorted from spleen or lymph node cells, obtained before intestinal transplant. This receptor was obtained from a human donor who received an intestinal transplant. The rearrangement uses TRBV7-9 and TRBJ2-1; possibly TRBD2 for D (6 bases). The chain's CDR3 is CASSRTIASSAYNEQFF. DNA for the CDR3: TGTGCCAGCAGCCGGACTATAGCGTCGTCTGCCTACAATGAGCAGTTCTTC. Full variable domain (missing parts from reference TRBV7-9 and TRBJ2-1): DTGVSQNPRHKITKRGQNVTFRCDPISEHNRLYWYRQTLGQGPEFLTYFQNEAQLEKSRLLSDRFSAERPKGSFSTLEIQRTEQGDSAMYLCASSRTIASSAYNEQFFGPGTRLTVL.